The 22 T cell receptor beta chains below all came from one sample that was sequenced in a study of metastatic and nonmetastatic thyroid tumors. MiXCR reprocessed the PCR reads for TCRdb. Among roughly 40,000 clones listed, 9% to 14% were seen once. None of the patients had undergone any treatment ahead of thyroid surgery. Specimen: blood. The receptor set was obtained from a male donor with papillary thyroid cancer or a benign thyroid nodule (not recorded which). Some clones in this sample may be carry-over from other donors' samples.

This clone occurred many times. Other DNA sequences from this sample encode an identical CDR3 as well. This chain links TRBV27 with TRBJ2-6; D is ambiguous. The CDR3 has 16 amino acids. V was shortened by 7 bases and J by 2 bases, with 15 bases between the two germline ends. The germline V gene encodes CDR1 MNHEY and CDR2 SMNVEV (reference sequence). In DNA, the CDR3 is TGTGCCAGCAAACTTTTCTCGGGCCCTGGGGCCAACGTCCTGACTTTC. It yields the protein CASKLFSGPGANVLTF.

This clone was counted at least ten times. The rearrangement joins TRBV19 to TRBJ2-7; the match to TRBD2 covers 11 bases. The CDR3 has 15 residues. With V trimmed by 2 bases and J by 5 bases, 5 bases remained unmatched. Looked up from germline, CDR1 is LNHDA and CDR2 is SQIVND (reference sequence). In DNA, the CDR3 is TGTGCCAGTAGTATACTAGCGGGAGGAAAACACGAGCAGTACTTC. It encodes CASSILAGGKHEQYF.

There are a few counts of this clone. This CDR3 is CASSQETGVLRREQYF. The CDR3 DNA follows: TGTGCCAGCAGCCAAGAGACAGGGGTCCTTCGGAGGGAGCAGTACTTC. The chain carries TRBV3-1 and TRBJ2-7; 8 bases map to TRBD1. Germline CDR1 is LGHDT and CDR2 is YNNKEL (reference sequence). The CDR3 sequence is 16 residues long. The V gene end was trimmed by 0 bases and the J gene end by 7 bases; junction bases not matched to a gene: 11.

The chain has TRBV5-1 and TRBJ1-6, with D maybe TRBD1 (6 bases). The germline V gene encodes CDR1 SGHRS and CDR2 YFSETQ. Trimming stripped 2 bases from V and 15 bases from J, with 15 bases between. CDR3 length: 13 residues. DNA of the CDR3: TGCGCCAGCAGCTTTTCGGAGGGGGATGGCCTCCACTTT. This gives the protein CASSFSEGDGLHF.

This clone was detected many times. The chain employs TRBV20-1 and TRBJ2-1; D is uncertain. The CDR3 length is 16 residues. Germline V gene lookup returns CDR1 DFQATT and CDR2 SNEGSKA (reference sequence). The V end was cut by 0 bases, the J end by 0 bases, with 12 bases between. CDR3 sequence (DNA): TGCAGTGCTAGAGATGAAGGAATTAGCTCCTACAATGAGCAGTTCTTC. Its protein is CSARDEGISSYNEQFF.

Sample share makes this clone medium-sized (0.01 to 0.1%). V is TRBV6-1 and J is TRBJ2-7, with no clear D. Germline lookup yields CDR1 MNHNS and CDR2 SASEGT. The V end was cut by 1 base, the J end by 0 bases, with 4 bases between. The CDR3 runs to 13 residues. In DNA form, the CDR3 reads TGTGCCAGCAGTGAAGGTTACTCCTACGAGCAGTACTTC. Encoded protein: CASSEGYSYEQYF.

Ten or more counts support this clone. This chain uses TRBV10-3 with TRBJ1-4; D is unresolved. Looked up from germline, CDR1 is ENHRY and CDR2 is SYGVKD. This CDR3 is built from 15 residues. Trimming took 4 bases from V and 0 from J, leaving 9 bases between them. The CDR3 bases are TGTGCCATCAGTGGAGAGACCGCAACTAATGAAAAACTGTTTTTT. It codes for CAISGETATNEKLFF.

As for this clone: Because it lacks the conserved phenylalanine or tryptophan at the end, this CDR3 is likely a read error. This rearrangement joins TRBV28 to TRBJ1-2; no definite D call. The V gene's germline CDR1 is MDHEN and CDR2 SYDVKM. V gave up 5 bases and J gave up 3 bases, with 22 bases separating them. The CDR3 has 17 residues. The CDR3 is CASSGEGPGGMDYGYTS. In nucleotides, the CDR3 is TGTGCCAGCAGTGGGGAGGGCCCGGGAGGCATGGACTATGGCTACACCTCC.

Concerning this clone: A much more abundant neighbour one base away suggests this may be a read error. V gene TRBV20-1 combines with J gene TRBJ2-3; TRBD2 is a possible D gene (5 bases). CDR1 and CDR2 from the germline V gene are DFQATT and SNEGSKA (reference sequence). Trimming took 8 bases from V and 0 from J, leaving 12 bases between them. The CDR3 contains 13 residues. CDR3 sequence (DNA): TGCAGTTTAACACTAGTCAGCACAGATACGCAGTATTTT. It encodes CSLTLVSTDTQYF.

This clone occurred many times. The chain combines TRBV7-9 with TRBJ2-7; tentative D call: TRBD1 (5 bases). The CDR3 is 14 amino acids. Germline values: CDR1 SEHNR, CDR2 FQNEAQ (reference sequence). Trimming pared 6 bases from V and 7 bases from J, leaving 19 bases between. CDR3 loop: CASSLDTTAREQYF. CDR3 bases: TGTGCCAGCAGTTTGGACACCACTGCTCGGGAGCAGTACTTC.

This clone was recorded at least ten times. J is TRBJ2-7 and V is TRBV7-2; D remains ambiguous. CDR3 size: 13 residues. Trimming cost V 6 bases and J 4 bases, with 13 bases left between them. Germline V gives CDR1 SGHTA, CDR2 FQGNSA. Here the CDR3 reads CASSPGPTYEQYF. CDR3 DNA sequence: TGTGCCAGCAGTCCCGGACCGACGTACGAGCAGTACTTC.

This clone occurred many times. This chain joins TRBV5-1 and TRBJ2-4, with D perhaps TRBD2 (5 bases). The CDR3 has 16 amino acids. Germline CDR1 and CDR2: SGHRS and YFSETQ. Trimming took off 2 bases at V and 1 base at J, with 13 bases between the two ends. The CDR3 is CASSFEGGVAKNIQYF. The CDR3 nucleotides read TGCGCCAGCAGCTTTGAGGGTGGCGTGGCCAAAAACATTCAGTACTTC. Together with reference TRBV5-1 and TRBJ2-4, the CDR3 gives the full variable domain: KAGVTQTPRYLIKTRGQQVTLSCSPISGHRSVSWYQQTPGQGLQFLFEYFSETQRNKGNFPGRFSGRQFSNSRSEMNVSTLELGDSALYLCASSFEGGVAKNIQYFGAGTRLSVL.

In this sample, this clone turned up a few times. The junction and the germline gene differ at one end; a read error may be behind it. The chain uses TRBV27 and TRBJ2-5; D ambiguous. Per the germline V gene, CDR1 is MNHEY and CDR2 is SMNVEV (reference sequence). This CDR3 comprises 14 residues. CDR3 protein: CASSLSLSQETQYF. The CDR3, as DNA: TGCGCCAGCAGTTTATCTCTGTCCCAAGAGACCCAGTACTTC.

This clone occurred many times. This chain joins TRBV19 and TRBJ1-1; D remains unclear. V lost 3 bases and J lost 1, with 6 bases in between. Germline values: CDR1 LNHDA, CDR2 SQIVND (reference sequence). The CDR3 runs 13 residues. The DNA of the CDR3 is TGTGCCAGTAGTATTCAGGAGAACACTGAAGCTTTCTTT. Amino acid sequence: CASSIQENTEAFF.

This clone appeared many times. The genes are TRBV7-6 and TRBJ1-5; D remains ambiguous. The CDR3 is made up of 15 amino acids. V shed 3 bases and J shed 2 bases, with 11 bases lying between them. Germline loops: CDR1 SGHVS, CDR2 FNYEAQ. CDR3 DNA sequence: TGTGCCAGCAGCTTGGTTACGGACTGCAATCAGCCCCAGCATTTT. This encodes CASSLVTDCNQPQHF.

This clone appeared many times. The rearrangement uses TRBV30 and TRBJ2-1, with D hard to call. Germline CDR1 and CDR2: GTSNPN and SVGIG (reference sequence). Trimming stripped 7 bases from V and 5 bases from J, with 15 bases between. The length of the CDR3 is 13 residues. CDR3 amino acids: CALRVGSNNEQFF. The CDR3 DNA sequence: TGTGCCTTAAGGGTGGGATCCAACAATGAGCAGTTCTTC.

Ten or more counts support this clone. The chain uses TRBV4-3 and TRBJ1-2; D gene ambiguous. Deletions cut 1 base from V and 5 bases from J, with 14 bases between. The CDR3 loop spans 15 amino acids. Per the germline V gene, CDR1 is LGHNA and CDR2 is YSLEER. DNA for the CDR3: TGCGCCAGCAGCCAAGCAAGGGCTCCTGGGTATGGCTACACCTTC. Its translation is CASSQARAPGYGYTF.

This clone was counted only a few times. The chain combines TRBV5-1 with TRBJ1-2; 8 nucleotides line up with TRBD1. Germline loops: CDR1 SGHRS, CDR2 YFSETQ. The CDR3 covers 14 residues. J lost 0 bases, V lost 3 bases, and 1 base had no gene match. The CDR3 protein is CASSSGQANYGYTF. For the CDR3, the DNA is TGCGCCAGCAGCTCGGGACAGGCTAACTATGGCTACACCTTC.

With regard to this clone: A much larger clone is a single base away; this may be a read error. V gene TRBV2 combines with J gene TRBJ1-3; D is possibly TRBD1 (5 bases). The CDR3 is 15 amino acids. CDR1 is SNHLY, CDR2 FYNNEI, per germline. The CDR3 DNA reads as TGTGCCAGCAGTGAACAGGGTGTCTCTAGAAACACCATATATTTT. This translates into CASSEQGVSRNTIYF.

This clone was recorded many times. V is TRBV6-5 and J is TRBJ2-5; maybe TRBD2 (6 bases). With 2 bases removed from V and 1 base from J, the gap between germline ends came to 8 bases. This CDR3 has 14 residues. Germline CDR1 and CDR2: MNHEY and SVGAGI. The CDR3 DNA follows: TGTGCCAGCAGTTACAGGAGGGGCCAAGAGACCCAGTACTTC. Translating it yields CASSYRRGQETQYF.

This clone was seen only a few times. V usage is TRBV28 and J usage is TRBJ2-7; D uncertain. The germline V gene encodes CDR1 MDHEN and CDR2 SYDVKM. The CDR3 loop spans 11 amino acids. Trimming shortened V by 5 bases and J by 9 bases, and 11 bases separated the two germline ends. The DNA of the CDR3 is TGTGCCAGCAGTCTTCGGTACAGGCAGTACTTC. This encodes CASSLRYRQYF.

This clone came up many times. V and J are TRBV20-1 and TRBJ2-3; 16 nucleotides align to TRBD2. V gave up 7 bases and J gave up 3 bases; unmatched junction bases: 7. The CDR3 runs 16 residues. The germline V gene encodes CDR1 DFQATT and CDR2 SNEGSKA (reference sequence). The CDR3 DNA reads TGCAGTGTGCCGGGACTAGCGGGAGGGCCGACAGATACGCAGTATTTT. The encoded protein is CSVPGLAGGPTDTQYF.